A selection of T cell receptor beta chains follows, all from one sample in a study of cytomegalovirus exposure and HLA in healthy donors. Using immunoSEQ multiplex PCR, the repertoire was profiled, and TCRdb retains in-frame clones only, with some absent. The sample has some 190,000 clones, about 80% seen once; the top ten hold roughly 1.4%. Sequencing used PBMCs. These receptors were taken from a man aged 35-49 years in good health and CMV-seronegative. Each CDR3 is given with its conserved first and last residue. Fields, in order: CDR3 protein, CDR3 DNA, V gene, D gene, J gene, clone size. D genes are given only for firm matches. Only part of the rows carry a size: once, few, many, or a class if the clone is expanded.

CDR3 protein: CASSLQGAGSPLHF
CDR3 DNA: TGTGCCAGCAGCTTACAGGGGGCTGGTTCACCCCTCCACTTT
V gene: TRBV5-5
D gene: TRBD1
J gene: TRBJ1-6
clone size: NA

CDR3 protein: CASSLARSNEQFF
CDR3 DNA: TGTGCCAGCAGCTTAGCGCGGAGCAATGAGCAGTTCTTC
V gene: TRBV7-3
D gene: NA
J gene: TRBJ2-1
clone size: NA

CDR3 protein: CASSLEGRERGNQPQHF
CDR3 DNA: TGTGCCAGCAGCTTAGAGGGCCGGGAGAGAGGAAATCAGCCCCAGCATTTT
V gene: TRBV7-2
D gene: NA
J gene: TRBJ1-5
clone size: NA

CDR3 protein: CASSSQRRGYNEQFF
CDR3 DNA: TGTGCCAGCAGCTCGCAACGGAGGGGATACAATGAGCAGTTCTTC
V gene: TRBV7-8
D gene: NA
J gene: TRBJ2-1
clone size: NA

CDR3 protein: CASSIQGTGYEQYF
CDR3 DNA: TGTGCCAGTAGTATTCAAGGGACAGGGTACGAGCAGTACTTC
V gene: TRBV19
D gene: TRBD1
J gene: TRBJ2-7
clone size: NA

CDR3 protein: CASSRGGRGDNEQFF
CDR3 DNA: TGTGCCAGCAGCAGAGGCGGGCGAGGAGACAATGAGCAGTTCTTC
V gene: TRBV4-2
D gene: NA
J gene: TRBJ2-1
clone size: once

CDR3 protein: CAISPQGVHSPLHF
CDR3 DNA: TGTGCCATCAGCCCACAGGGCGTTCATTCACCCCTCCACTTT
V gene: TRBV10-3
D gene: NA
J gene: TRBJ1-6
clone size: once

CDR3 protein: CASSMTDSYEQYF
CDR3 DNA: TGTGCCAGCAGCATGACAGACTCCTACGAGCAGTACTTC
V gene: TRBV11-3
D gene: NA
J gene: TRBJ2-7
clone size: NA

CDR3 protein: CASSLGRGFNGGYTF
CDR3 DNA: TGCGCCAGCAGCTTAGGAAGGGGTTTCAACGGTGGCTACACCTTC
V gene: TRBV4-3
D gene: NA
J gene: TRBJ1-2
clone size: NA

CDR3 protein: CASSSTGGYGYTF
CDR3 DNA: TGTGCCAGCAGCTCGACAGGGGGCTATGGCTACACCTTC
V gene: TRBV7-9
D gene: TRBD1
J gene: TRBJ1-2
clone size: NA

CDR3 protein: CASNPNPTVRNTEAFF
CDR3 DNA: TGTGCCAGCAACCCGAACCCGACAGTTAGGAACACTGAAGCTTTCTTT
V gene: TRBV7-2
D gene: NA
J gene: TRBJ1-1
clone size: NA

CDR3 protein: CASSLVRGSYNEQFF
CDR3 DNA: TGTGCCAGCAGCCTCGTTCGAGGGTCCTACAATGAGCAGTTCTTC
V gene: TRBV5-4
D gene: NA
J gene: TRBJ2-1
clone size: NA

CDR3 protein: CASSLFYLGGQGSEQYF
CDR3 DNA: TGTGCCAGCAGCTTGTTTTACTTGGGGGGACAGGGCTCCGAGCAGTACTTC
V gene: TRBV5-5
D gene: TRBD1
J gene: TRBJ2-7
clone size: NA

CDR3 protein: CASSQGVYGSPLHF
CDR3 DNA: TGTGCCAGCTCCCAGGGGGTGTATGGTTCACCCCTCCACTTT
V gene: TRBV7-2
D gene: TRBD1
J gene: TRBJ1-6
clone size: NA

CDR3 protein: CASSPGQGPLPRNEQFF
CDR3 DNA: TGTGCCAGCAGCCCTGGACAGGGGCCCCTGCCTCGCAATGAGCAGTTCTTC
V gene: TRBV11-2
D gene: TRBD1
J gene: TRBJ2-1
clone size: NA

CDR3 protein: CASSLSGEETQYF
CDR3 DNA: TGTGCCAGCAGCTTATCCGGGGAAGAGACCCAGTACTTC
V gene: TRBV7-3
D gene: NA
J gene: TRBJ2-5
clone size: few

CDR3 protein: CASSWGWTSEADTQYF
CDR3 DNA: TGTGCCAGCAGCTGGGGATGGACTAGTGAAGCAGATACGCAGTATTTT
V gene: TRBV7-2
D gene: TRBD2
J gene: TRBJ2-3
clone size: few

CDR3 protein: CASSSEGYGYTF
CDR3 DNA: TGTGCCAGCAGCTCGGAGGGGTATGGCTACACCTTC
V gene: TRBV5-4
D gene: NA
J gene: TRBJ1-2
clone size: NA